The rows below give T cell receptor beta chains drawn from one sample of a study of blood T cell repertoires in COVID-19. Sequencing used immunoSEQ multiplex PCR; TCRdb keeps in-frame clones, though not all of them. The top ten clones hold about 8.2% of a sample with 150,000 or so clones, approximately 86% of them seen once. The specimen was peripheral blood. The receptors stem from a man between 60 and 75 years old with acute or convalescent COVID-19. The CDR3 runs from the conserved cysteine through the conserved F or W. D genes are given only for firm matches. The listing skips clone size in some rows; elsewhere it reads once, few, many or a size class.

-	few	TRBV2	TRBJ2-3	TGTGCCAGCAGTGAAGCTGGAGGGAGAGATACGCAGTATTTT	CASSEAGGRDTQYF
TRBD1	-	TRBV28	TRBJ1-1	TGTGCCAGCAGTTTACTTCCCGGGACAGGGAACACTGAAGCTTTCTTT	CASSLLPGTGNTEAFF
-	-	TRBV27	TRBJ2-7	TGTGCCAGCAGTTTGCAGGGGCCCTACGAGCAGTACTTC	CASSLQGPYEQYF
TRBD2	-	TRBV19	TRBJ2-2	TGTGCCAGTCAGTGGGGGGGGAACACCGGGGAGCTGTTTTTT	CASQWGGNTGELFF
-	-	TRBV19	TRBJ1-2	TGTGCCAGTAGTATAACAGGACGCCGACAAGCTAACTATGGCTACACCTTC	CASSITGRRQANYGYTF
-	-	TRBV28	TRBJ1-2	TGTGCCAGCAGTTTAGTTGGCTCTAACTATGGCTACACCTTC	CASSLVGSNYGYTF
TRBD2	-	TRBV7-3	TRBJ2-1	TGTGCCAGCAGCTCCAGACCGGGACTAGCGAACAATGAGCAGTTCTTC	CASSSRPGLANNEQFF
-	once	TRBV5-1	TRBJ2-2	TGCGCCAGCAGCTTAGAACATCACACCGGGGAGCTGTTTTTT	CASSLEHHTGELFF
-	-	TRBV5-4	TRBJ2-1	TGTGCCAGCAGCTTGGAACTATCTTCCTACAATGAGCAGTTCTTC	CASSLELSSYNEQFF
TRBD1	-	TRBV5-1	TRBJ1-2	TGCGCCAGCAGCGTTACAGGGGGCAGCTATGGCTACACCTTC	CASSVTGGSYGYTF
-	once	TRBV5-1	TRBJ2-4	-	CASSNPGVGSGTIYF
-	-	TRBV2	TRBJ1-1	TGTGCCAGCAGTTCGGTAACTGAAGCTTTCTTT	CASSSVTEAFF
-	-	TRBV9	TRBJ1-2	TGTGCCAGCAGATCACCGGCAGGGGACTATGGCTACACCTTC	CASRSPAGDYGYTF
-	few	TRBV24-1	TRBJ2-3	TGTGCCACCAGCCACCCCAGGGGAGATACGCAGTATTTT	CATSHPRGDTQYF
TRBD2	-	TRBV5-1	TRBJ2-5	TGCGCCAGCAGCTTTACTAGCGGTTACCGGGAGGAGACCCAGTACTTC	CASSFTSGYREETQYF
-	-	TRBV5-1	TRBJ2-7	TGCGCCAGCAGCTTATCATCAGGGGGGTACGAGCAGTACTTC	CASSLSSGGYEQYF
-	-	TRBV14	TRBJ2-1	TGTGCCAGCAGCCAAGCAACCGCCGGGGGGCAGTTCTTC	CASSQATAGGQFF